This T cell receptor beta chain was documented in a study of CXCR4 blockade with PD-1 therapy in pancreatic cancer (dated by TCRdb to the late 2010s). Concerning the study at large: The study combined multiplex immunohistochemistry and TCRbeta immunosequencing of resected pancreatic ductal adenocarcinoma with ex vivo slice culture testing PD-1 and CXCR4 blockade. To assess intratumoral heterogeneity, two geographically distinct regions from each of about 6 tumors were TCR-sequenced. Broader findings and caveats from the paper: Because only TCRbeta chains were sequenced, true antigen-specificity overlap among convergent dominant clones remained unconfirmed while awaiting paired alpha-beta single-cell sequencing. Amino acid clone frequency correlated strongly with the number of distinct nucleotide rearrangements encoding it, suggesting convergent selection by common tumor antigens. Tumors showed clonal expansion, with mean productive clonality about 0.14 versus 0.05 in healthy blood, but clonality did not correlate with survival.

Note on this clone: It lacks a known antigen. It has no much larger one-base neighbor in the sample; base qualities were not kept.

The archived tumor blocks were obtained from patients to whom no neoadjuvant therapy had been administered before resection. In the preserved-tissue arm, the study used about 31 surgical resection samples taken from 25 or so pancreatic ductal adenocarcinoma patients who had not previously been treated. For the resection arm, DNA was extracted from ten 5-micron curls of FFPE tumor adjacent to the multiplex immunohistochemistry slide. There are 15 amino acids in the CDR3, from cysteine to phenylalanine inclusive. CDR3 DNA is the only sequence kept; it has 45 bases, read in frame from the first base. The germline V gene specifies SGDLS as CDR1 and YYNGEE as CDR2. The V end gives up 4 bases and the J end 2 bases, leaving 4 bases in the junction not matched to a gene. Extracted DNA was used for immunosequencing of TCRbeta CDR3 regions with the immunoSEQ Assay at Adaptive Biotechnologies. As for the original processing: To quantify the absolute abundance of each unique TCRbeta CDR3, sequences were collapsed and filtered. Clonality was calculated as 1 minus Pielou's evenness, with only productive in-frame rearrangements included in the computation. Regional overlap was evaluated by tracking the top 100 nucleotide rearrangements across paired samples, and paired versus unrelated samples were compared using the Morisita index. The immunoSEQ Rearrangement Details tool was used to assess whether nucleotide rearrangements converged onto identical amino acid sequences. TCRdb stores this immuneACCESS table with in-frame sequences only. Part of the clones is absent; in the studies checked, under half of the shortfall reflects unresolved V genes, and no reason is known for the rest. V, J and clone size reflect that table, while D and trimming were determined from the DNA. This sample comprises about 2,600 clones, roughly two fifths of them detected only once. 15% to 20% of the sample lies in the top ten.

This TCR came from a human donor with pancreatic ductal adenocarcinoma. Input material: tumor tissue. The V and J genes are TRBV9 and TRBJ2-7; TRBD1 lines up with 12 middle nucleotides. The DNA reads TGTGCCAGCAGCACCGGGACAGGGGGCACCTACGAGCAGTACTTC. The translation is CASSTGTGGTYEQYF.